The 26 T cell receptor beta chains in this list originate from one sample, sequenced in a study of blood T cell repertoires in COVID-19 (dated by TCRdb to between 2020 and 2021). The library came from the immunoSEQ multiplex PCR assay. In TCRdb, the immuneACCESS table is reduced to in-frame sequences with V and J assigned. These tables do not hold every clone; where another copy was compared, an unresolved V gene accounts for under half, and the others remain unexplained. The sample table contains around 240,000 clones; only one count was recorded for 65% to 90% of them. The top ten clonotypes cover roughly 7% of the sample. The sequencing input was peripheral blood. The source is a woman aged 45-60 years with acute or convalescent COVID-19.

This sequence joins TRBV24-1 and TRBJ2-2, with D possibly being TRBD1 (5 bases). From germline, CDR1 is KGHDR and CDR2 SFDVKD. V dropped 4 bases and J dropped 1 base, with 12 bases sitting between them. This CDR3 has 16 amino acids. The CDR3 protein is CATSEPATGNTGELFF. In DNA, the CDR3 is TGTGCCACCAGTGAGCCTGCAACAGGGAACACCGGGGAGCTGTTTTTT.

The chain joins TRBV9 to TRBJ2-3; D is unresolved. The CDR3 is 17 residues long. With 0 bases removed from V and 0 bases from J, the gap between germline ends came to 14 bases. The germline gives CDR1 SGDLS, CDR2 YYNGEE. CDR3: CASSVAIVLPSTDTQYF. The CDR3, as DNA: TGTGCCAGCAGCGTAGCAATAGTCTTACCTAGCACAGATACGCAGTATTTT.

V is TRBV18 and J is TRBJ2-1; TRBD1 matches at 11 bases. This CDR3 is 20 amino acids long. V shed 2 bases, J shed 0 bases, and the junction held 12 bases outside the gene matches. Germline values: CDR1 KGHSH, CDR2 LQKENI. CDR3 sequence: CASSPTALGQGVLSYNEQFF. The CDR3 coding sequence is TGTGCCAGCTCACCAACTGCGTTGGGACAGGGGGTTCTCTCCTACAATGAGCAGTTCTTC. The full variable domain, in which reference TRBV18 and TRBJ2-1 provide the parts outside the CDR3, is NAGVMQNPRHLVRRRGQEARLRCSPMKGHSHVYWYRQLPEEGLKFMVYLQKENIIDESGMPKERFSAEFPKEGPSILRIQQVVRGDSAAYFCASSPTALGQGVLSYNEQFFGPGTRLTVL.

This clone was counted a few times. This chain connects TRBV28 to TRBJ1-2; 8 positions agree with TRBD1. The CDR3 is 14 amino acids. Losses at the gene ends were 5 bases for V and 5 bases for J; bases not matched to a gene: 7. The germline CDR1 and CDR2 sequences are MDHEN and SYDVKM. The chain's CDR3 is CASSGGQGGYGYTF. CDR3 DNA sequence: TGTGCCAGCAGTGGTGGACAGGGCGGTTATGGCTACACCTTC.

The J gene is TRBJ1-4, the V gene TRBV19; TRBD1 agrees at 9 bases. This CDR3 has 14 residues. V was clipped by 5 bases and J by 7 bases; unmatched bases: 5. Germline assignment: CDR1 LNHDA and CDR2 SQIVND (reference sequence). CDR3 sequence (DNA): TGTGCCAGTAGTCCGGACAGGGGAAGTGAAAAACTGTTTTTT. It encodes CASSPDRGSEKLFF.

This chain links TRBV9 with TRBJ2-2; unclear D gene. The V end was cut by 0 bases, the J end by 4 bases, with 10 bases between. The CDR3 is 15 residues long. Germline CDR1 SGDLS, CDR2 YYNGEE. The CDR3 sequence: CASSVAPRSTGELFF. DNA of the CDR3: TGTGCCAGCAGCGTAGCTCCGAGAAGCACCGGGGAGCTGTTTTTT.

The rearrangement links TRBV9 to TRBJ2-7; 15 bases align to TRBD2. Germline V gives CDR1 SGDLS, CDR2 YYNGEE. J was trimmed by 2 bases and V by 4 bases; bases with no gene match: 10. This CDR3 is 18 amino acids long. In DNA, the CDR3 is TGTGCCAGCAGCCCAGGACTAGCGGGGGGGCTAACCCCCTACGAGCAGTACTTC. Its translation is CASSPGLAGGLTPYEQYF.

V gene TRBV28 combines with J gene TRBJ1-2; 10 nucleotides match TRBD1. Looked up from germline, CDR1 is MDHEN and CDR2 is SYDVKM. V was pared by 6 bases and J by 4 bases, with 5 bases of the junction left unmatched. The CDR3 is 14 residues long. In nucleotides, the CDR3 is TGTGCCAGCAGATCCGGGACAGGGGCCTATGGCTACACCTTC. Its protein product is CASRSGTGAYGYTF.

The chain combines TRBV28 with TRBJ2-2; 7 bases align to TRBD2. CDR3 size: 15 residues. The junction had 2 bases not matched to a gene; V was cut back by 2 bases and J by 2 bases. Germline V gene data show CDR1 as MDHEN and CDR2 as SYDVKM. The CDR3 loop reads CASSLAGENTGELFF. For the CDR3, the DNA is TGTGCCAGCAGTTTAGCGGGGGAAAACACCGGGGAGCTGTTTTTT. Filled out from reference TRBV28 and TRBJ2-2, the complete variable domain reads DVKVTQSSRYLVKRTGEKVFLECVQDMDHENMFWYRQDPGLGLRLIYFSYDVKMKEKGDIPEGYSVSREKKERFSLILESASTNQTSMYLCASSLAGENTGELFFGEGSRLTVL.

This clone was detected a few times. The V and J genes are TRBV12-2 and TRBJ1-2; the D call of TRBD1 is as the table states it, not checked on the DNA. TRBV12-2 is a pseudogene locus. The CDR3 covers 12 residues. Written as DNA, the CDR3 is TGTGCAAGTCGCTTAGAGGGGGATGGCTACACCTTC. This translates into CASRLEGDGYTF.

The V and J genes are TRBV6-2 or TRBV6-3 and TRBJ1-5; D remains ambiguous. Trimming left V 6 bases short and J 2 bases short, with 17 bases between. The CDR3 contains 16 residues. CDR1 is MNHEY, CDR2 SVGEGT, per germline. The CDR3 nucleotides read TGTGCCAGCAGCCAGAGCGATCTGGAGGGCAATCAGCCCCAGCATTTT. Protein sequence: CASSQSDLEGNQPQHF.

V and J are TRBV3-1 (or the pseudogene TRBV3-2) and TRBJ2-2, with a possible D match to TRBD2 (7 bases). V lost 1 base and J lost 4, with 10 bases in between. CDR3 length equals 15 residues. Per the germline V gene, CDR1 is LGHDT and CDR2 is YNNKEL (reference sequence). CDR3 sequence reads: CASSQVRGPTGELFF. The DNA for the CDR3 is TGTGCCAGCAGCCAAGTGCGGGGGCCCACCGGGGAGCTGTTTTTT.

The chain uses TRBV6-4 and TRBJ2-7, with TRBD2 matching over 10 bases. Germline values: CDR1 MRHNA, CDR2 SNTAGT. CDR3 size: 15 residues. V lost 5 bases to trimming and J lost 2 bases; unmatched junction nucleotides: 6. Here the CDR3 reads CASSLQAGGPYEQYF. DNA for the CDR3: TGTGCCAGCAGTCTCCAAGCGGGAGGGCCCTACGAGCAGTACTTC.

CDR3 DNA: TGTGCCAGCAGTTCAGCAACAGGGGCGCGTGGCTACACCTTC. Protein product: CASSSATGARGYTF. The chain has TRBV5-4 and TRBJ1-2; 7 positions match TRBD1. Germline assignment: CDR1 SGHNT and CDR2 YYREEE (reference sequence). The ends lost 5 bases at V and 7 bases at J; junction bases unmatched: 11. This CDR3 spans 14 amino acids.

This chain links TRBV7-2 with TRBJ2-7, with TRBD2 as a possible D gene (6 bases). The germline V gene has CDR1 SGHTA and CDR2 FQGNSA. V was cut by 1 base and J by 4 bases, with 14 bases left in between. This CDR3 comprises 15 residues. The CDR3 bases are TGTGCCAGCAGCTTAGGTTCGGGAGTGGGGTACGAGCAGTACTTC. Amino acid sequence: CASSLGSGVGYEQYF.

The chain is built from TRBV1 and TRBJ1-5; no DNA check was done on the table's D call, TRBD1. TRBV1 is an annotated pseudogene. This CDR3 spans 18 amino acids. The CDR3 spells CTSSQTNHRDRDNQPQHF. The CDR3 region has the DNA TGCACCAGCAGCCAAACCAACCACCGGGACAGGGATAATCAGCCCCAGCATTTT.

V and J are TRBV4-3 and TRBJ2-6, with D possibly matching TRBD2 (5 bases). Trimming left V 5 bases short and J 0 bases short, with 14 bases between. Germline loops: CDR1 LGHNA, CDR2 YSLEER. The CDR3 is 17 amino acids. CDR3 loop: CASSARRGSSGANVLTF. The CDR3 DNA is TGCGCCAGCAGCGCCCGCCGGGGTAGCTCTGGGGCCAACGTCCTGACTTTC.

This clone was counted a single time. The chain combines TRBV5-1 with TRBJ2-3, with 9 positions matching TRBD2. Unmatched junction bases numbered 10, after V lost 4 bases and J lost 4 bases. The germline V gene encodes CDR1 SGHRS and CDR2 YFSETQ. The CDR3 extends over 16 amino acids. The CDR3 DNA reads TGCGCCAGCAGCCCGGGACTAGCCTCTCCCCCAGATACGCAGTATTTT. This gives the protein CASSPGLASPPDTQYF.

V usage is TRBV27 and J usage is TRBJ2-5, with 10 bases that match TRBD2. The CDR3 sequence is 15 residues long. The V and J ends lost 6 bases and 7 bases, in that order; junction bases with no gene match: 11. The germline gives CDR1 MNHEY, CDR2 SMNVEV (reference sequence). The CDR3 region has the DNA TGTGCCAGCAGAGATAGCGGGGGGATATGGGGGACCCAGTACTTC. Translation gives CASRDSGGIWGTQYF.

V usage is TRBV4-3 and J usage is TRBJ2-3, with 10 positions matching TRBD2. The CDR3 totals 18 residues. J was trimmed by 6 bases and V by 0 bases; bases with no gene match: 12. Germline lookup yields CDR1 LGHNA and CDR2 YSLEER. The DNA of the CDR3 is TGCGCCAGCAGCCAAGATCGCCTAGCGGGGGCCCCTCGGGATACGCAGTATTTT. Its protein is CASSQDRLAGAPRDTQYF.

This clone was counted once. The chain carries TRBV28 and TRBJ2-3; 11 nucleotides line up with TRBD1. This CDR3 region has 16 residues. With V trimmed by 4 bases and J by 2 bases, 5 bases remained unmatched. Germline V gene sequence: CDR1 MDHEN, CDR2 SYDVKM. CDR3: CASSSQGQGDTDTQYF. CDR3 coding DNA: TGTGCCAGCAGTTCCCAGGGACAGGGGGACACAGATACGCAGTATTTT. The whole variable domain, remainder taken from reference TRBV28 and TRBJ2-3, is DVKVTQSSRYLVKRTGEKVFLECVQDMDHENMFWYRQDPGLGLRLIYFSYDVKMKEKGDIPEGYSVSREKKERFSLILESASTNQTSMYLCASSSQGQGDTDTQYFGPGTRLTVL.

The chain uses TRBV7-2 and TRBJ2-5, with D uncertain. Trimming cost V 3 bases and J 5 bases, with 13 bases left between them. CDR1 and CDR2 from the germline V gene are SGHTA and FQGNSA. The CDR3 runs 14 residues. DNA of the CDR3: TGTGCCAGCAGCTTGGTAGGAGTCGCGGAGACCCAGTACTTC. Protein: CASSLVGVAETQYF.

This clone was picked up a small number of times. CDR3 sequence (DNA): TGTGCCAGCAGCACAGACGGGGGTGAGCCCCAGCATTTT. This gives the protein CASSTDGGEPQHF. This chain joins TRBV7-9 and TRBJ1-5; perhaps TRBD1 as D (5 bases). Germline V gene data show CDR1 as SEHNR and CDR2 as FQNEAQ (reference sequence). CDR3 size: 13 residues. V gave up 5 bases and J gave up 8 bases, with 13 bases separating them.

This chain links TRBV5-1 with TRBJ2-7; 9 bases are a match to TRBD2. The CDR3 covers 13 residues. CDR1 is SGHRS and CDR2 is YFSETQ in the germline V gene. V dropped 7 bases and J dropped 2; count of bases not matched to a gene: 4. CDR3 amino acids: CASGLAPPYEQYF. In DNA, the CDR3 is TGCGCCAGCGGACTAGCGCCACCCTACGAGCAGTACTTC.

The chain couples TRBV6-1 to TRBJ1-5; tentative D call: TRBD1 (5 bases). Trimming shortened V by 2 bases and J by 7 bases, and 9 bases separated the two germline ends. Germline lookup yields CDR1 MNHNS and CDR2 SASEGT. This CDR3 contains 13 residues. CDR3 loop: CASSETGSQPQHF. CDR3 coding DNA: TGTGCCAGCAGTGAAACAGGTAGCCAGCCCCAGCATTTT.

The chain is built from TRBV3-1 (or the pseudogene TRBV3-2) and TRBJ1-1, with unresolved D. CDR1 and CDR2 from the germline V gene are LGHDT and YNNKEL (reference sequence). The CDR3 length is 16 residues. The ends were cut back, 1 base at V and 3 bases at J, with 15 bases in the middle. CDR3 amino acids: CASSQVREPGDTEAFF. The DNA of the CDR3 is TGTGCCAGCAGCCAAGTTAGGGAGCCTGGGGACACTGAAGCTTTCTTT.